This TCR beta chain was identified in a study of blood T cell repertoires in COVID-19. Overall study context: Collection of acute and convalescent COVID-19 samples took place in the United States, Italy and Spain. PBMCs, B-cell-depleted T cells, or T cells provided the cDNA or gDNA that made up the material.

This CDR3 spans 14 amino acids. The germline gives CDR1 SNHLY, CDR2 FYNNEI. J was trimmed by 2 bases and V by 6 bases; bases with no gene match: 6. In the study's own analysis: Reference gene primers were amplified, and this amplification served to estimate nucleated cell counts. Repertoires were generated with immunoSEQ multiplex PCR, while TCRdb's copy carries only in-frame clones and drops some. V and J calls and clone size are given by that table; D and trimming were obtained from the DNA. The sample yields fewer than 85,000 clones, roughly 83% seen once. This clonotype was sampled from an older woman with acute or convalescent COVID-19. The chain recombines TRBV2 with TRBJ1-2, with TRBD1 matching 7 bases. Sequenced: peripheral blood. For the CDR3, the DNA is TGTGCCAGCAGAGCCACAGGGGCCAACTATGGCTACACCTTC. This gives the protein CASRATGANYGYTF. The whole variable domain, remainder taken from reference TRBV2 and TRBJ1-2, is EPEVTQTPSHQVTQMGQEVILRCVPISNHLYFYWYRQILGQKVEFLVSFYNNEISEKSEIFDDQFSVERPDGSNFTLKIRSTKLEDSAMYFCASRATGANYGYTFGSGTRLTVV.